A selection of T cell receptor beta chains follows, all from one sample in a study of blood T cell repertoires in COVID-19. Profiling relied on immunoSEQ multiplex PCR, and the TCRdb table lists in-frame clones only, not all of them. The repertoire has around 160,000 clones, approximately 86% of them found once; the top ten carry roughly 8%. The sequencing sample was made of peripheral blood. These receptors were taken from a man in his 60s with acute or convalescent COVID-19. Each CDR3 is given with its conserved first and last residue. Each record gives: J gene, V gene, D gene, CDR3 protein. The D gene is left open where the match is weak.

TRBJ2-1,TRBV5-1,TRBD2,CASSLALAGGGFDEQFF
TRBJ1-2,TRBV14,-,CASSQAGRTSGYTF
TRBJ1-2,TRBV13,-,CASSPRHGGVGDGYTF
TRBJ1-1,TRBV10-2,TRBD1,CASSADRQMNTEAFF
TRBJ1-2,TRBV19,TRBD1,CASSRDRLGGYTF
TRBJ1-2,TRBV2,-,CASSEVGRGDGYTF
TRBJ2-5,TRBV6-5,TRBD1,CASSLQGARETQYF
TRBJ1-2,TRBV5-1,TRBD1,CASSSTGPGYTF
TRBJ2-3,TRBV5-1,TRBD2,CASTLGLAASTDTQYF
TRBJ1-1,TRBV10-2,TRBD1,CASSGQGMGTEAFF
TRBJ2-1,TRBV24-1,TRBD2,CATTSAGGEAEQFF
TRBJ1-3,TRBV14,-,CASSQGVYSGNTIYF
TRBJ2-7,TRBV5-1,-,CASSLGAGHSYEQYF
TRBJ1-1,TRBV28,-,CASTQTAGVGEAFF
TRBJ1-2,TRBV28,-,CASSSLFLSF
TRBJ1-6,TRBV6-5,-,CASSTQAGNSPLHF
TRBJ2-7,TRBV5-1,TRBD2,CASSWSSAGDAYEQYF
TRBJ2-3,TRBV18,-,CASSLTHLGLSSDTQYF
TRBJ2-7,TRBV5-1,TRBD2,CASSLETTSGAYEQYF
TRBJ2-5,TRBV5-4,-,CASSPLRGSQETQYF
TRBJ2-3,TRBV20-1,-,CSPDSADTQYF
TRBJ2-1,TRBV7-3,TRBD2,CASSPTLGTSGSPQFF
TRBJ1-1,TRBV7-3,-,CASSLEYAGNTEAFF
TRBJ2-7,TRBV6-2/TRBV6-3,-,CASSIRGYEQYF